One sample yielded the 23 T cell receptor beta chains listed below, sequenced in a study of shared clonotypes between healthy human individuals. Some clones are missing from TCRdb's copy, which holds only in-frame ones; the method was immunoSEQ multiplex PCR. The data contain a few million clones, more than 85% of them seen just once; the ten biggest clones take up 0.39%. Sequencing was performed on naive CD4+ T cells from PBMCs. Subset meaning: CD45RA+ positively selected. The receptor set was obtained from a man aged 18 to 30 in good health. Some clones in this sample may be carry-over from other donors' samples.

The chain recombines TRBV6-1 with TRBJ2-7; no clear D gene. V was clipped by 6 bases and J by 1 base, with 10 bases between them. Germline CDR1 reads MNHNS; CDR2 reads SASEGT. The CDR3 spans 13 residues. CDR3 sequence: CASSETTSYEQYF. DNA of the CDR3: TGTGCCAGCAGCGAGACAACATCCTACGAGCAGTACTTC.

The chain joins TRBV5-1 to TRBJ2-1, with D perhaps matching TRBD1 (5 bases). The CDR3 contains 15 residues. V gave up 6 bases and J gave up 0 bases, with 13 bases separating them. Germline values: CDR1 SGHRS, CDR2 YFSETQ. The DNA of the CDR3 is TGCGCCAGCACCATCACAGGCAACTCCTACAATGAGCAGTTCTTC. Translating it yields CASTITGNSYNEQFF.

The chain joins TRBV5-1 to TRBJ1-1; weak D call: TRBD1 (6 bases). The V end was cut by 4 bases, the J end by 7 bases, with 17 bases between. Germline V gene sequence: CDR1 SGHRS, CDR2 YFSETQ. The CDR3 contains 14 residues. This CDR3 is CASSRTAGTNEAFF. The CDR3 region has the DNA TGCGCCAGCAGCCGGACAGCAGGGACGAATGAAGCTTTCTTT. Looking up the rest from reference TRBV5-1 and TRBJ1-1 gives the full variable domain: KAGVTQTPRYLIKTRGQQVTLSCSPISGHRSVSWYQQTPGQGLQFLFEYFSETQRNKGNFPGRFSGRQFSNSRSEMNVSTLELGDSALYLCASSRTAGTNEAFFGQGTRLTVV.

The CDR3 nucleotides read TGTGCCAGCAGCCCCAGGCTCACTAGCGCCAATGAGCAGTTCTTC. This gives the protein CASSPRLTSANEQFF. This rearrangement joins TRBV7-2 to TRBJ2-1, with TRBD2 matching over 7 bases. The CDR3 is 15 residues long. Germline trimming cut 5 bases from V and 6 bases from J; bases unmatched to any gene: 10. The germline gives CDR1 SGHTA, CDR2 FQGNSA. The full variable domain, rest sourced from reference TRBV7-2 and TRBJ2-1, is GAGVSQSPSNKVTEKGKDVELRCDPISGHTALYWYRQSLGQGLEFLIYFQGNSAPDKSGLPSDRFSAERTGGSVSTLTIQRTQQEDSAVYLCASSPRLTSANEQFFGPGTRLTVL.

This chain connects TRBV29-1 to TRBJ2-5; D possibly corresponds to TRBD1 (5 bases). The CDR3 covers 13 residues. V shed 7 bases and J shed 5 bases, with 17 bases lying between them. Germline values: CDR1 SQVTM, CDR2 ANQGSEA. CDR3 loop: CSAKNRLLETQYF. CDR3 sequence (DNA): TGCAGCGCTAAAAACAGGCTGCTCGAGACCCAGTACTTC.

The V call is TRBV6-1, the J call TRBJ2-7, with 8 nucleotides matching TRBD1. With 4 bases clipped from V and 1 base from J, the junction kept 6 bases outside the gene matches. The germline V gene encodes CDR1 MNHNS and CDR2 SASEGT. The CDR3 consists of 15 residues. DNA of the CDR3: TGTGCCAGCAGTGCGGACAGGGCTACGTCCTACGAGCAGTACTTC. It encodes CASSADRATSYEQYF.

The genes are TRBV9 and TRBJ2-7; weak D call: TRBD2 (6 bases). The CDR3 runs to 18 residues. The V and J ends lost 4 bases and 3 bases respectively, with 26 bases between them. Germline loops: CDR1 SGDLS, CDR2 YYNGEE. The CDR3 sequence is CASSPRQLPGTRSYEQYF. The CDR3 bases are TGTGCCAGCAGCCCACGCCAACTACCCGGGACTCGAAGCTACGAGCAGTACTTC.

The rearrangement links TRBV18 to TRBJ1-4, with D hard to call. The V gene's germline CDR1 is KGHSH and CDR2 LQKENI. The ends were cut back, 1 base at V and 0 bases at J, with 15 bases in the middle. CDR3 length equals 18 residues. CDR3 nucleotide sequence: TGTGCCAGCTCACCACTACAGCCGGAAGTTGCAACTAATGAAAAACTGTTTTTT. It specifies CASSPLQPEVATNEKLFF. Full variable domain (outside the CDR3, taken from reference TRBV18 and TRBJ1-4): NAGVMQNPRHLVRRRGQEARLRCSPMKGHSHVYWYRQLPEEGLKFMVYLQKENIIDESGMPKERFSAEFPKEGPSILRIQQVVRGDSAAYFCASSPLQPEVATNEKLFFGSGTQLSVL.

V and J are TRBV5-1 and TRBJ2-7, with TRBD2 matching over 13 bases. V lost 4 bases, J lost 3 bases, and 4 bases stayed unmatched. Germline CDR1 and CDR2: SGHRS and YFSETQ. The CDR3 has 15 amino acids. CDR3 sequence (DNA): TGCGCCAGCAGCCGGGGACTAGCGGGGAACTACGAGCAGTACTTC. As protein: CASSRGLAGNYEQYF.

The V gene is TRBV5-1, the J gene TRBJ2-2, with D unclear. The V end was cut by 6 bases, the J end by 6 bases, with 15 bases between. The germline CDR1 and CDR2 sequences are SGHRS and YFSETQ. The CDR3 is 14 residues long. The CDR3 coding sequence is TGCGCCAGCAACATTGTGGGGAATGCCGGGGAGCTGTTTTTT. This codes for CASNIVGNAGELFF.

Concerning this clone: A junction end diverges from the germline sequence, so it may reflect a read error. This rearrangement joins TRBV9 to TRBJ2-1; 9 nucleotides line up with TRBD2. The CDR3 has 16 residues. Germline CDR1 and CDR2: SGDLS and YYNGEE. The CDR3 region has the DNA TGTGCCAGCAGCCCGATAGCGGGAGCCCCTTACAGTGAGCAGTTCTTC. It yields the protein CASSPIAGAPYSEQFF.

The V and J genes are TRBV10-3 and TRBJ2-7; D is unresolved. CDR1 is ENHRY, CDR2 SYGVKD, per germline. There are 12 residues in the CDR3. V shed 0 bases and J shed 6 bases, with 6 bases lying between them. The CDR3 region has the DNA TGTGCCATCAGTGAGTCAGGGTTCGAGCAGTACTTC. This encodes CAISESGFEQYF.

The chain carries TRBV18 and TRBJ2-1, with D perhaps matching TRBD2 (6 bases). The CDR3 totals 15 residues. V dropped 2 bases and J dropped 6 bases, with 14 bases sitting between them. The germline CDR1 and CDR2 sequences are KGHSH and LQKENI. The CDR3 DNA sequence: TGTGCCAGCTCACCAACTGGCCAGGGAGGCAATGAGCAGTTCTTC. It translates to CASSPTGQGGNEQFF.

Here the CDR3 reads CASSLPAGGQPQHF. The CDR3 nucleotides are TGTGCCAGCAGCCTGCCGGCAGGGGGCCAGCCCCAGCATTTT. This sequence joins TRBV5-5 and TRBJ1-5, with 8 bases lining up with TRBD1. Germline V gives CDR1 SGHKS, CDR2 YYEKEE (reference sequence). Trimming cost V 4 bases and J 7 bases; bases outside gene matches: 7. This CDR3 is built from 14 residues.

This chain links TRBV27 with TRBJ2-2; D not certain. Germline CDR1 is MNHEY and CDR2 is SMNVEV (reference sequence). The CDR3 loop spans 16 amino acids. Trimming stripped 6 bases from V and 7 bases from J, with 21 bases between. CDR3 in amino acids: CASSERGRPVGGELFF. CDR3 sequence (DNA): TGTGCCAGCAGCGAGCGTGGCAGACCAGTCGGCGGGGAGCTGTTTTTT.

The chain has TRBV2 and TRBJ2-4; D unclear. CDR3 length: 16 residues. Deletions cut 2 bases from V and 1 base from J, with 12 bases between. CDR1 SNHLY and CDR2 FYNNEI come from the germline V gene. This chain's CDR3 is CASSEIPYQAKNIQYF. The CDR3 DNA follows: TGTGCCAGCAGTGAAATCCCATATCAGGCCAAAAACATTCAGTACTTC.

V usage is TRBV28 and J usage is TRBJ2-1; no definite D call. The CDR3 sequence is 14 residues long. Germline V lookup: CDR1 MDHEN, CDR2 SYDVKM. Trimming left V 6 bases short and J 6 bases short, with 15 bases between. The CDR3 spells CASSPGQNLNEQFF. The CDR3 nucleotides are TGTGCCAGCAGCCCCGGCCAGAATCTCAATGAGCAGTTCTTC.

The chain has TRBV28 and TRBJ1-2, with D possibly being TRBD1 (5 bases). The V end was cut by 3 bases, the J end by 4 bases, with 21 bases between. CDR1 is MDHEN, CDR2 SYDVKM, per germline. CDR3 size: 17 residues. CDR3 DNA: TGTGCCAGCAGTTTTGGTGGAGGGGAGGGCTTCGGCTATGGCTACACCTTC. It yields the protein CASSFGGGEGFGYGYTF.

Note on this clone: Other DNA sequences in this sample translate to the same CDR3. The chain is built from TRBV30 and TRBJ1-2, with D possibly TRBD1 on 5 matching bases. With 0 bases removed from V and 8 bases from J, the gap between germline ends came to 16 bases. CDR3 size: 14 residues. Germline V CDR1 and CDR2: GTSNPN, SVGIG (reference sequence). The chain's CDR3 is CAWSVGLPGRGYTF. The CDR3 DNA reads as TGTGCCTGGAGTGTGGGATTACCGGGACGGGGCTACACCTTC.

The rearrangement links TRBV7-3 to TRBJ2-1; D remains ambiguous. Germline CDR1 reads SGHTA; CDR2 reads FQGTGA. V shed 2 bases and J shed 5 bases, with 13 bases lying between them. The CDR3 is 15 amino acids. CDR3 in amino acids: CASSLFGVRNNEQFF. For the CDR3, the DNA is TGTGCCAGCAGCTTATTTGGGGTTCGGAACAATGAGCAGTTCTTC. Looking up the rest from reference TRBV7-3 and TRBJ2-1 gives the full variable domain: GAGVSQTPSNKVTEKGKYVELRCDPISGHTALYWYRQSLGQGPEFLIYFQGTGAADDSGLPNDRFFAVRPEGSVSTLKIQRTERGDSAVYLCASSLFGVRNNEQFFGPGTRLTVL.

The chain is built from TRBV6-5 and TRBJ2-2; a weak D match, TRBD1 (6 bases). This CDR3 has 15 residues. V was pared by 4 bases and J by 6 bases, with 15 bases between. Germline loops: CDR1 MNHEY, CDR2 SVGAGI. This CDR3 is CASSSTGLGPGELFF. The CDR3 DNA reads TGTGCCAGCAGTTCCACAGGGTTAGGGCCCGGGGAGCTGTTTTTT.

The chain employs TRBV19 and TRBJ2-4; D is unresolved. Per germline, CDR1 LNHDA and CDR2 SQIVND (reference sequence). V was clipped by 5 bases and J by 4 bases, with 15 bases between them. The CDR3 loop spans 15 amino acids. The chain's CDR3 is CASSGPDGPKNIQYF. The CDR3 coding sequence is TGTGCCAGTAGTGGTCCAGACGGGCCGAAAAACATTCAGTACTTC. The whole variable domain, filled in from reference TRBV19 and TRBJ2-4, reads DGGITQSPKYLFRKEGQNVTLSCEQNLNHDAMYWYRQDPGQGLRLIYYSQIVNDFQKGDIAEGYSVSREKKESFPLTVTSAQKNPTAFYLCASSGPDGPKNIQYFGAGTRLSVL.

This clone was seen a handful of times. The V call is TRBV19, the J call TRBJ2-1; 7 bases align to TRBD1. V lost 4 bases, J lost 9 bases, and 12 bases stayed unmatched. This CDR3 is built from 15 residues. Germline V gene lookup returns CDR1 LNHDA and CDR2 SQIVND (reference sequence). The CDR3 sequence is CASSTALTGVSEQFF. In DNA, the CDR3 is TGTGCCAGTAGTACGGCCCTCACAGGGGTCAGTGAGCAGTTCTTC.